This entry lists 20 T cell receptor beta chains sequenced from one sample in a study of T cells in Graves' hyperthyroidism and ophthalmopathy. It was RNA transcripts that yielded the amplified TCR beta CDR3 regions. The HTBI set primed first-round TCR CDR3 RT-PCR. MiXCR, applied by TCRdb to the multiplex PCR reads, yields one record per CDR3 protein. The sample yields 340,000 or so distinct CDR3 sequences, roughly a fifth seen once. The specimen was blood. These receptors all stem from a woman aged 45-60 years with Graves' hyperthyroidism.

This clonotype occurred many times. The CDR3: CASSFLAGEETQYF. The CDR3 DNA is TGTGCCAGCAGCTTTTTAGCGGGAGAAGAGACCCAGTACTTC. This sequence joins TRBV7-9 and TRBJ2-5; 9 nucleotides align to TRBD2. From germline, CDR1 is SEHNR and CDR2 FQNEAQ (reference sequence). The CDR3 contains 14 residues. The V gene end was trimmed by 3 bases and the J gene end by 3 bases; junction bases not matched to a gene: 2.

This clonotype has a handful of counts. The chain has TRBV28 and TRBJ1-2; D remains unclear. Germline CDR1 and CDR2: MDHEN and SYDVKM. V shed 6 bases and J shed 7 bases, with 18 bases lying between them. The CDR3 totals 14 residues. Here the CDR3 reads CASSVGWALAGYTF. The CDR3, as DNA: TGTGCCAGCAGCGTCGGGTGGGCGTTGGCTGGCTACACCTTC.

This clonotype was observed a few times. This rearrangement joins TRBV28 to TRBJ2-5; TRBD1 agrees at 9 bases. The CDR3 sequence is 15 residues long. Trimming at V came to 2 bases and at J to 2 bases, leaving 3 bases not matched to a gene. The germline V gene encodes CDR1 MDHEN and CDR2 SYDVKM. CDR3 protein: CASSLPGQGQETQYF. CDR3 sequence (DNA): TGTGCCAGCAGTTTACCGGGACAGGGACAAGAGACCCAGTACTTC.

At least ten counts were recorded for this clonotype. The gene calls are TRBV6-2 or TRBV6-3 and TRBJ1-5; TRBD1 might be the D (6 bases). CDR1 and CDR2 from the germline V gene are MNHEY and SVGEGT. Trimming pared 6 bases from V and 0 bases from J, leaving 9 bases between. The CDR3 has 14 residues. The CDR3 region is CASRNRASNQPQHF. CDR3 sequence (DNA): TGTGCCAGCAGGAACAGGGCTAGCAATCAGCCCCAGCATTTT.

V and J are TRBV6-2 or TRBV6-3 and TRBJ2-7; D is uncertain. Per germline, CDR1 MNHEY and CDR2 SVGEGT. CDR3 length: 14 residues. Trimming left V 2 bases short and J 6 bases short, with 14 bases between. In DNA, the CDR3 is TGTGCCAGCAGTTACCTAATCGAATTCGGCGAGCAGTACTTC. Translation gives CASSYLIEFGEQYF.

The rearrangement links TRBV20-1 to TRBJ2-5, with 9 bases lining up with TRBD1. This CDR3 is built from 12 residues. V dropped 7 bases and J dropped 9; count of bases not matched to a gene: 9. Looked up from germline, CDR1 is DFQATT and CDR2 is SNEGSKA (reference sequence). The CDR3 spells CSGTGGAEAQYF. In nucleotides, the CDR3 is TGCAGTGGAACAGGGGGCGCGGAGGCCCAGTACTTC.

The V gene is TRBV20-1, the J gene TRBJ2-1; TRBD2 aligns across 14 bases. Germline-derived CDR1 and CDR2 are DFQATT and SNEGSKA (reference sequence). Unmatched junction bases numbered 8, after V lost 6 bases and J lost 7 bases. The CDR3 covers 15 residues. CDR3 nucleotide sequence: TGCAGTGCGGATAGGACTAGCGGGAGGTGGAATGAGCAGTTCTTC. Translation: CSADRTSGRWNEQFF.

This clonotype came up many times. The gene calls are TRBV5-1 and TRBJ2-6; D possibly corresponds to TRBD2 (6 bases). Germline loops: CDR1 SGHRS, CDR2 YFSETQ. Trimming stripped 4 bases from V and 0 bases from J, with 14 bases between. CDR3 length: 17 residues. This CDR3 reads CASSLGTDPSGANVLTF. The CDR3 DNA is TGCGCCAGCAGCCTCGGGACTGATCCCTCTGGGGCCAACGTCCTGACTTTC.

This clonotype was counted at least ten times. The rearrangement uses TRBV20-1 and TRBJ2-7; D unresolved. V was shortened by 0 bases and J by 8 bases, with 8 bases between the two germline ends. The CDR3 runs 11 residues. The germline CDR1 and CDR2 sequences are DFQATT and SNEGSKA (reference sequence). This CDR3 reads CSARDLSKQYF. Here the CDR3 DNA reads TGCAGTGCTAGAGATCTGTCCAAGCAGTACTTC.

This clonotype was recorded at least ten times. The chain recombines TRBV14 with TRBJ1-2; D is undetermined. CDR3 length equals 13 residues. With 0 bases removed from V and 5 bases from J, the gap between germline ends came to 7 bases. Germline lookup yields CDR1 SGHDN and CDR2 FVKESK. Written as DNA, the CDR3 is TGTGCCAGCAGCCAAGATGGACGGTATGGCTACACCTTC. Translated, it gives CASSQDGRYGYTF.

The rearrangement uses TRBV18 and TRBJ1-3; D remains ambiguous. There are 16 residues in the CDR3. The germline V and J ends were trimmed by 3 bases and 0 bases, with 12 bases remaining between them. Germline V gene sequence: CDR1 KGHSH, CDR2 LQKENI. Here the CDR3 DNA reads TGTGCCAGCTCACCGACGAGGTCCCCCTCTGGAAACACCATATATTTT. Residues: CASSPTRSPSGNTIYF.

This clonotype has a count of ten or more. This rearrangement joins TRBV18 to TRBJ1-1; weak D call: TRBD1 (5 bases). In germline, CDR1 is KGHSH, CDR2 LQKENI. Trimming left V 1 base short and J 1 base short, with 10 bases between. This CDR3 is built from 15 residues. CDR3 sequence reads: CASSPRVGGNTEAFF. The CDR3 bases are TGTGCCAGCTCACCACGGGTCGGGGGGAACACTGAAGCTTTCTTT.

This clonotype was seen repeatedly, ten times or more. The chain has TRBV11-3 and TRBJ2-1, with 13 bases identical to TRBD2. Germline-derived CDR1 and CDR2 are SGHNT and YENEEA. This CDR3 has 15 amino acids. With 5 bases clipped from V and 8 bases from J, the junction kept 6 bases outside the gene matches. The CDR3 DNA reads TGTGCCAGCAGCACCCGGACTAGCGGGAGTGATGAGCAGTTCTTC. Encoded protein: CASSTRTSGSDEQFF. Combining the CDR3 with reference TRBV11-3 and TRBJ2-1 gives the whole variable domain EAGVVQSPRYKIIEKKQPVAFWCNPISGHNTLYWYLQNLGQGPELLIRYENEEAVDDSQLPKDRFSAERLKGVDSTLKIQPAELGDSAVYLCASSTRTSGSDEQFFGPGTRLTVL.

The table lists this clonotype with many counts. The chain joins TRBV3-1 to TRBJ2-5; TRBD1 is a possible D gene (6 bases). In germline, CDR1 is LGHDT, CDR2 YNNKEL (reference sequence). V lost 2 bases and J lost 5, with 12 bases in between. The CDR3 has 14 amino acids. CDR3 DNA: TGTGCCAGCAGCCAAAGAACAGGGAAGGAGACCCAGTACTTC. It codes for CASSQRTGKETQYF.

This clonotype turned up a few times. One junction end disagrees with the germline gene, perhaps due to a read error. The CDR3 is CAWKGQMNAEAFF. The CDR3 coding sequence is TGTGCCTGGAAGGGACAGATGAACGCTGAAGCTTTCTTT. The rearrangement uses TRBV30 and TRBJ1-1; 7 positions agree with TRBD1. The CDR3 covers 13 residues. CDR1 is GTSNPN and CDR2 is SVGIG in the germline V gene (reference sequence).

The V call is TRBV30, the J call TRBJ2-1; D is uncertain. V was clipped by 3 bases and J by 0 bases, with 6 bases between them. The CDR3 has 13 amino acids. Per the germline V gene, CDR1 is GTSNPN and CDR2 is SVGIG (reference sequence). CDR3 nucleotides: TGTGCCTGGAGCCAGAGCTCCTACAATGAGCAGTTCTTC. Translating gives CAWSQSSYNEQFF.

This sequence joins TRBV7-2 and TRBJ2-3; D unresolved. Looked up from germline, CDR1 is SGHTA and CDR2 is FQGNSA. V was trimmed by 1 base and J by 4 bases, leaving 9 bases between them. This CDR3 is 14 amino acids long. CDR3 sequence: CASSLGSNPDTQYF. DNA for the CDR3: TGTGCCAGCAGCTTAGGATCCAACCCAGATACGCAGTATTTT. The full variable domain, rest sourced from reference TRBV7-2 and TRBJ2-3, is GAGVSQSPSNKVTEKGKDVELRCDPISGHTALYWYRQSLGQGLEFLIYFQGNSAPDKSGLPSDRFSAERTGGSVSTLTIQRTQQEDSAVYLCASSLGSNPDTQYFGPGTRLTVL.

Ten or more counts support this clonotype. This chain links TRBV6-1 with TRBJ2-7; possibly TRBD1 or TRBD2 for D (5 bases each). The CDR3 spans 15 residues. The germline V and J ends were trimmed by 3 bases and 2 bases, with 14 bases remaining between them. Germline CDR1 MNHNS, CDR2 SASEGT. The CDR3 DNA follows: TGTGCCAGCAGTGAGGAAGCGTGGGGGACCTACGAGCAGTACTTC. Protein: CASSEEAWGTYEQYF.

This clonotype was observed many times. V is TRBV30 and J is TRBJ1-3; unclear D gene. The V gene lost 2 bases and the J gene lost 2 bases, with 19 bases spanning the gap. The CDR3 is 17 residues long. CDR1 and CDR2 from the germline V gene are GTSNPN and SVGIG (reference sequence). In nucleotides, the CDR3 is TGTGCCTGGAGTTCCACCCCCCAGCGATTGGCTGGAAACACCATATATTTT. Residues: CAWSSTPQRLAGNTIYF.

The chain has TRBV10-3 and TRBJ2-1, with 9 bases identical to TRBD1. The J segment lost 5 bases and the V segment lost 4 bases, leaving 6 bases of the junction unmatched. The length of the CDR3 is 15 residues. Per germline, CDR1 ENHRY and CDR2 SYGVKD. CDR3 nucleotides: TGTGCCATCAGTGGTGGACAGGGGATTGACAATGAGCAGTTCTTC. As protein: CAISGGQGIDNEQFF.